This T cell receptor (beta chain) was sequenced in a study of metastatic and nonmetastatic thyroid tumors. Study background: Comparative analysis of repertoires was undertaken across blood and tumor or nodule tissue obtained from malignant and benign thyroid patients.

Authors' analysis steps: The study built a papillary thyroid cancer distant-metastasis classifier from CDR3 differences across clinicopathological groups. TCRdb reprocessed the PCR reads via MiXCR. The V and J calls were not made by the authors but by TCRdb's processing. The top ten hold 22% of the sample, which has some 31,000 clones, approximately 20% seen once. In this sample, this clone turned up many times. The V end was cut by 8 bases, the J end by 8 bases, with 16 bases between. Germline CDR1 reads MNHEY; CDR2 reads SVGEGT. The CDR3 extends over 13 amino acids. Each patient came to thyroid surgery without any prior treatment (of any kind).

The TCR was taken from a female donor with papillary thyroid cancer or a benign thyroid nodule (not recorded which). Some clones in this sample may be carry-over from other donors' samples. Sequences were obtained from blood. V gene TRBV6-2 or TRBV6-3 combines with J gene TRBJ2-1; D possibly uses TRBD1 or TRBD2 (5 bases each). The CDR3 here is CASATGTPDEQFF. The CDR3, as DNA: TGTGCCAGCGCGACCGGGACCCCGGATGAGCAGTTCTTC.